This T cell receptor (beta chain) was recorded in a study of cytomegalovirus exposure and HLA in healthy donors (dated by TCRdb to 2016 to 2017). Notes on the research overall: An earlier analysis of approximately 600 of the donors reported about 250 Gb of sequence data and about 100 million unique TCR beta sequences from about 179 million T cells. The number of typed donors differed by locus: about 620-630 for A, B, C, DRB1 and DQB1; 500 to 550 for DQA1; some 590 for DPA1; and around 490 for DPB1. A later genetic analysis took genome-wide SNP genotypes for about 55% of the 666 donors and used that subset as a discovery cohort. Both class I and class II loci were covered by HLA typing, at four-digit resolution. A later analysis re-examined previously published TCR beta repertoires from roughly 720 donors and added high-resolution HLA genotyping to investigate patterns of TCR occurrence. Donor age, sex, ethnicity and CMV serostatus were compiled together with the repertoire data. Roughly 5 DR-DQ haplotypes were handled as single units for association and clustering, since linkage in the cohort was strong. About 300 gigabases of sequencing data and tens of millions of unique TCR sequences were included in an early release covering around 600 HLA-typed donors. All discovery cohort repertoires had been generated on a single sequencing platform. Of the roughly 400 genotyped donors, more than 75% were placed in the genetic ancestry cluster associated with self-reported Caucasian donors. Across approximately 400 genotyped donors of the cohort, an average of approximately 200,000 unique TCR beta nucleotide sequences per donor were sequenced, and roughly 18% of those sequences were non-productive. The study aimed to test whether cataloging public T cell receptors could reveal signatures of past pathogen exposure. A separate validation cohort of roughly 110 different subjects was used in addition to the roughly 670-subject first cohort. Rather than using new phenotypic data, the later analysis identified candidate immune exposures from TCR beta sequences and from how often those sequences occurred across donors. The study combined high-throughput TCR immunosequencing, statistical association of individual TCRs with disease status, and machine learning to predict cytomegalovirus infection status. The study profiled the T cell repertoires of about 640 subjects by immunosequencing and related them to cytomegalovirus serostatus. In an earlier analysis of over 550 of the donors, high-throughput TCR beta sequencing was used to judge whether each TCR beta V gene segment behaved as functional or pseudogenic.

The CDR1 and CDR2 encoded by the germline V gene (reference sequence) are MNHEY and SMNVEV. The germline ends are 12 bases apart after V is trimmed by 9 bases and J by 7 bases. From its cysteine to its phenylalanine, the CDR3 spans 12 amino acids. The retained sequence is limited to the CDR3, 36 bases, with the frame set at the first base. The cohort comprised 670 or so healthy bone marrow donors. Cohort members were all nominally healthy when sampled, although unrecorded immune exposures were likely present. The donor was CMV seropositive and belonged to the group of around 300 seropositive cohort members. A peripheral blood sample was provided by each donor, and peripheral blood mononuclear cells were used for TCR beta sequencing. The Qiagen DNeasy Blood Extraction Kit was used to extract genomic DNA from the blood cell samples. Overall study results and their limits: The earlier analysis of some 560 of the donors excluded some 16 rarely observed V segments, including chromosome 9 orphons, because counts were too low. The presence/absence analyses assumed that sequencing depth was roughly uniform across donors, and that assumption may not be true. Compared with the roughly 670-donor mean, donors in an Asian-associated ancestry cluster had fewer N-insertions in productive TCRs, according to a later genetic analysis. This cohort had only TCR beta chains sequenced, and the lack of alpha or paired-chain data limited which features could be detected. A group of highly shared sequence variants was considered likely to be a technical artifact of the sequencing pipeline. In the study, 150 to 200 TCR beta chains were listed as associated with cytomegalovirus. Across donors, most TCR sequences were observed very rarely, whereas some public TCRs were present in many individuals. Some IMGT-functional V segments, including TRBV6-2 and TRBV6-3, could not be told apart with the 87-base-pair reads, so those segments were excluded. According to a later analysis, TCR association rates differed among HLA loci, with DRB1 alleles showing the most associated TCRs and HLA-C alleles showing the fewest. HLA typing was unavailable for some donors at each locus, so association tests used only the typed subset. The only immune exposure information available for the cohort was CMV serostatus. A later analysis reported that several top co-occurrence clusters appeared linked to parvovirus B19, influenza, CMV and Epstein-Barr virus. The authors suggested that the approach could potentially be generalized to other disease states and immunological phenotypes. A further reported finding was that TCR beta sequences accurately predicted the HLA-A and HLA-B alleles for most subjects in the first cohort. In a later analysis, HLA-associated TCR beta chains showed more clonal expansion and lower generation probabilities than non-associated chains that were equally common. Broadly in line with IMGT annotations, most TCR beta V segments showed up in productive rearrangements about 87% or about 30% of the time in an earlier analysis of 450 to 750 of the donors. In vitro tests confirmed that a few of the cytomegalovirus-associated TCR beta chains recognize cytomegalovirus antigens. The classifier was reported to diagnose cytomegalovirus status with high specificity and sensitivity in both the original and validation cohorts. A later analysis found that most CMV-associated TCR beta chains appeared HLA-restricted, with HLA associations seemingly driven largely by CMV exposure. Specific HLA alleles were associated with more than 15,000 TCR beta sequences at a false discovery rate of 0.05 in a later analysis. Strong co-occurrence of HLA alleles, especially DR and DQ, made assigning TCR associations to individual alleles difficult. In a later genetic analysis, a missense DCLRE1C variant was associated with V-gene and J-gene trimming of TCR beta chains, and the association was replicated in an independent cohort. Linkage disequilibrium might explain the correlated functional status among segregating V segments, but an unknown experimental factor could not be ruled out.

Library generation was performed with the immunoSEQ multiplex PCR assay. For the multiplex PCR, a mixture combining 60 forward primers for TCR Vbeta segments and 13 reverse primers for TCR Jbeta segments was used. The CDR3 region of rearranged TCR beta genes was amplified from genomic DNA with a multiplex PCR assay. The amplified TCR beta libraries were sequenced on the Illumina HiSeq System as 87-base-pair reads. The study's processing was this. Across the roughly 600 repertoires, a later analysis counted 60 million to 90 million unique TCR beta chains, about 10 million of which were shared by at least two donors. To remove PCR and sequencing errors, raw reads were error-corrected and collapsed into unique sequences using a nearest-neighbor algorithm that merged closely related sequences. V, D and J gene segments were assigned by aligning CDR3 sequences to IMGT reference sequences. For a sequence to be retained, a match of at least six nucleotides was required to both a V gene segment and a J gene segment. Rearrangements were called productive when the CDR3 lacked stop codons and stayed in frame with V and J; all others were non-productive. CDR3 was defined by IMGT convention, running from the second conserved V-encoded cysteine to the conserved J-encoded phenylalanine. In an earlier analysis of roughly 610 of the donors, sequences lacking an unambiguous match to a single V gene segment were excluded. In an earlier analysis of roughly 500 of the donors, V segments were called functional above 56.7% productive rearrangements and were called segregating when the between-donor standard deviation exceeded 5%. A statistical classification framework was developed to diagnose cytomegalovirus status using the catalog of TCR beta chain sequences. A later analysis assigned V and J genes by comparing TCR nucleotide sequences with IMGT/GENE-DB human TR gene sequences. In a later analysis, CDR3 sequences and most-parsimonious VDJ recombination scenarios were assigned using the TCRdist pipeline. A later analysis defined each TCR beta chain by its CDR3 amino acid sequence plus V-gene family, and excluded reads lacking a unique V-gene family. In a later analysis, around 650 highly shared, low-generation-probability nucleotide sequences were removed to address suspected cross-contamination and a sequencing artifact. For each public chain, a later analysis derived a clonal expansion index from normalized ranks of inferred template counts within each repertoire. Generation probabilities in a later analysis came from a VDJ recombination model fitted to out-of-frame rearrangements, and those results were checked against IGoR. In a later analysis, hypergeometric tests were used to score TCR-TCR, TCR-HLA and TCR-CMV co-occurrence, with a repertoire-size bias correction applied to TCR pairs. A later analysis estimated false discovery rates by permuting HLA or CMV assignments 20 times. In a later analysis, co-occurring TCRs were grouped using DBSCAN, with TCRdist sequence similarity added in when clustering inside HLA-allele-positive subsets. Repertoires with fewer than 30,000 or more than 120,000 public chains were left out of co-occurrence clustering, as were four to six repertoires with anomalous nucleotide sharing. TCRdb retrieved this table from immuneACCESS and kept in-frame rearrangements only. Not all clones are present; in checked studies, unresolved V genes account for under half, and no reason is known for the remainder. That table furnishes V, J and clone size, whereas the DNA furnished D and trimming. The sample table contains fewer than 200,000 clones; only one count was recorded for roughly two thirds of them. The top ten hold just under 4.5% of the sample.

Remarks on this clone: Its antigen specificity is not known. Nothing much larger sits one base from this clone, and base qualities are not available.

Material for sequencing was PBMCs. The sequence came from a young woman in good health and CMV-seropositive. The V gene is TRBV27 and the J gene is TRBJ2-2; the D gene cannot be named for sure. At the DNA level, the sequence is TGTGCCAGTTCCTTCCCGGGCGGGGAGCTGTTTTTT. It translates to CASSFPGGELFF.